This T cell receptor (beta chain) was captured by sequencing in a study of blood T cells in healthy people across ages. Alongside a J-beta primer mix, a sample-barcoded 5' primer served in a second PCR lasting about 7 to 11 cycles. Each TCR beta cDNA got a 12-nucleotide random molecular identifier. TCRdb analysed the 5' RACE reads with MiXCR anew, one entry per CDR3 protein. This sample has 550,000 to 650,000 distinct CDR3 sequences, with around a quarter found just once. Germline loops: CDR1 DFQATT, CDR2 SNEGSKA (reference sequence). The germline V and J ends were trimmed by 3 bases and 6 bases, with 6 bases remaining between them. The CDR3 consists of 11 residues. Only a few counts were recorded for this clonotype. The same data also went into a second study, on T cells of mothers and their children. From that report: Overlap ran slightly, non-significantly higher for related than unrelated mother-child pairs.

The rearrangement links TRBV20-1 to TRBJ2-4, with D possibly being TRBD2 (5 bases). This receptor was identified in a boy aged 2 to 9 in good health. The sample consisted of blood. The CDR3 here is CSARDSNIQYF. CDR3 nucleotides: TGCAGTGCTAGGGACTCAAACATTCAGTACTTC.